The clone carrying this TCR beta chain was counted many times. The antigen is unknown. V lost 7 bases and J 5 bases, leaving 15 bases between the germline ends. CDR1 ENHRY and CDR2 SYGVKD come from the germline V gene. The CDR3 length is 14 residues. These data belong to a study of CD8 T cells in ankylosing spondylitis. Study findings and constraints: A TCR beta motif made of several highly homologous variants seemed typical of ankylosing spondylitis blood.

TCRdb analysed the 5' RACE reads with MiXCR anew, one entry per CDR3 protein. The sample has about 800,000 distinct CDR3 sequences; about 10% are singletons. Sequenced material: blood, either unsorted or a sorted T cell fraction (not recorded which). The chain is built from TRBV10-3 and TRBJ2-1, with D perhaps TRBD1 (7 bases). This TCR derives from a male donor with ankylosing spondylitis. The CDR3 DNA sequence: TGTGCCATCAACCGACAGGGCGGGAACAATGAGCAGTTCTTC. Its translation is CAINRQGGNNEQFF.